This record covers a single T cell receptor (beta chain). The data were taken from a study of blood T cells in healthy people across ages. The CDR3 is made up of 12 amino acids. The V gene's germline CDR1 is LGHDT and CDR2 YNNKEL (reference sequence). The V gene lost 2 bases and the J gene lost 7 bases, with 8 bases spanning the gap. The use of a sample-barcoded 5' primer and a J-beta primer mix characterized a second PCR of about 7 to 12 cycles. A single record per CDR3 protein comes from TCRdb applying MiXCR to the 5' RACE reads. In the table there are 1.4 million to 1.5 million distinct CDR3 sequences, about 43% of which are singletons.

Material: blood. The chain has TRBV3-1 and TRBJ1-1, with D uncertain. This TCR derives from a woman younger than 35 in good health. The CDR3 is CASSQFSSEAFF. In DNA form, the CDR3 reads TGTGCCAGCAGCCAATTTAGCAGTGAAGCTTTCTTT. Complete variable domain (other parts from reference TRBV3-1 and TRBJ1-1): DTAVSQTPKYLVTQMGNDKSIKCEQNLGHDTMYWYKQDSKKFLKIMFSYNNKELIINETVPNRFSPKSPDKAHLNLHINSLELGDSAVYFCASSQFSSEAFFGQGTRLTVV.